The clone carrying this T cell receptor (beta chain) was seen more than once but under ten times. Its specificity is not known. The sample is drawn from a study of cytomegalovirus exposure and HLA in healthy donors. Study-wide points: A list of 150 or so TCR beta chains associated with cytomegalovirus was given. Across donors, sequencing depth was assumed by presence/absence analyses to be roughly uniform. Productive rates of about 87% or about 30% were seen for most TCR beta V segments in an earlier analysis.

This PCR relied on a set of 60 Vbeta primers and 13 Jbeta primers. Libraries were prepared by immunoSEQ multiplex PCR; TCRdb keeps only in-frame clonotypes and omits some of them. The repertoire has 160,000 or so clones, around 74% of them found once; the top ten carry about 2.3%. V shed 0 bases and J 3 bases; nucleotides not matched to a gene: 13. The CDR3 length is 19 residues. Germline lookup yields CDR1 SGHTS and CDR2 YDEGEE. The chain carries TRBV5-8 and TRBJ2-4; TRBD2 aligns across 9 bases. The clonotype comes from a female donor in good health and CMV-seronegative. Material for sequencing was PBMCs. The CDR3 DNA sequence: TGTGCCAGCAGCTTGGATCAGGGTTGGGCTAGCGGGGACAAAAACATTCAGTACTTC. Amino acid sequence: CASSLDQGWASGDKNIQYF.